This T cell receptor beta chain derives from a study of identical twins. To note about this clonotype: The target antigen is unknown.

Trimming removed 6 bases from V and 1 base from J, with 6 bases in between. The CDR3 is made up of 12 amino acids. TCRdb redid the calling of the 5' RACE reads with MiXCR, one entry per CDR3 protein. Of approximately 230,000 distinct CDR3 sequences detected, approximately 5.9% appear once; the ten largest clones hold about 15%. Points from the study as a whole: There were fewer insertions in abundant cord blood beta clonotypes, but memory repertoires showed no such pattern.

These same data were also listed under a study on T cells expressing NK-cell markers.

The sequenced sample was CD8+ T cells sorted from blood. The chain couples TRBV12-3 or TRBV12-4 to TRBJ2-5; D is unclear. This clonotype was obtained from a woman younger than 30 in good health. CDR3 region: CASRDAQETQYF. CDR3 sequence (DNA): TGTGCCAGCAGGGACGCCCAAGAGACCCAGTACTTC.